Sequencing of this TCR beta chain was carried out in a study of T cell responses to AZD1222 COVID-19 vaccine (dated by TCRdb to about 2021). Some background on the complete study: TCR sequencing was performed for 230 to 250 trial participants, of whom approximately 200 were given two doses of AZD1222 and around 25 were given two doses of MenACWY control vaccine. Trial participants were enrolled by age into subgroups of 18-55, 56-69 and 70-plus years, and roughly 150, 30 and 60 TCR-sequenced participants, respectively, were included in these subgroups. Here is what the overall study found, with its caveats: Spike-specific TCR breadth and depth rose significantly after two AZD1222 doses compared with day 0 and with MenACWY recipients. Conclusions about previously exposed vaccinees were limited because only six AZD1222 recipients were SARS-CoV-2 seropositive at baseline. Participants were mostly white British and included more females than males, and it was suggested by the authors that clonal diversity may have been underestimated. Vaccine-associated CD4 TCRs spanned the whole spike protein, with dominant responses in regions 160-218 and 743-854. In the small 56-69-year group, the increase in depth fell short of significance, most likely because of low power. Reportedly, close to half of the unique spike-specific TCRs recognized epitopes lying outside the regions that are mutated in the B.1.351 and B.1.1.7 variants. Because no day 14 peak-response samples were available, the repertoires could be characterized only after the peak T cell response.

What this sample's time point label stands for: about 28 days (+/-7) after the second vaccine dose. AZD1222 recipients whose second dose came at about 4 weeks and those whose second dose came at about 12 weeks were combined into one group, since spike-specific TCR depth and breadth did not differ between the two schedules. The vaccinee samples were drawn from two UK trials, COV001 and COV002, one of which was a single-blind randomized controlled phase 2/3 trial testing AZD1222 (ChAdOx1 nCoV-19) in healthy adults. Trial participant PBMC samples were collected at day 0 and day 28 after the second dose for TCRbeta chain sequencing. Via the germline V gene, CDR1 is SGHDT and CDR2 YYEEEE. The CDR3 runs 13 amino acids, cysteine and phenylalanine included. Solely the CDR3 DNA is kept, with 39 bases framed from the first base. A distance of 8 bases separates the germline ends of V and J, which lose 0 bases and 4 bases respectively.

With regard to this clone: The antigen this receptor binds is unknown. Per-base qualities were not stored, and no clone one base away is much larger.

The CDR3 regions of human TCRbeta chains were analyzed by immunosequencing. The authors' pipeline ran thus. Repertoire TCRs were checked for matches against a reference library of SARS-CoV-2-specific TCRs that had been generated using the MIRA antigen-specificity platform. Breadth was defined as the fraction of unique TCRs that were SARS-CoV-2-associated. Depth was defined as the fraction of total T cells that were SARS-CoV-2-associated. Using the MIRA data, every spike-specific TCR was mapped to the spike region that the TCR reacted to and assigned to either a CD4 or a CD8 class. Log10-transformed breadth and depth values were compared by one-way ANOVA with Sidak's multiple comparisons tests. The source is immuneACCESS, and TCRdb retained only in-frame sequences with V and J called. Part of the clones is not carried over; for the studies checked, unresolved V genes explain less than half of this, and the remainder is unexplained. Clonal size and the V and J genes are those of that table, whereas D and trimming came from the DNA. The sample table contains around 96,000 clones; only one count was recorded for under 95% of them. The leading ten clones occupy approximately 10% of the sample.

This chain is built from TRBV5-6 and TRBJ2-7; the D gene cannot be resolved beyond TRBD1 or TRBD2, each matching 5 bases. The source of this sequence is an adult who received the AZD1222 COVID-19 vaccine. The material sequenced was peripheral blood, taken 28 days after the second AZD1222 dose. The DNA sequence follows: TGTGCCAGCAGCTTGGGGGACCTATACGAGCAGTACTTC. Translation gives CASSLGDLYEQYF.